Listed below are T cell receptor beta chains from one sample, sequenced in a study of T-cell reconstitution after alpha-beta-depleted transplantation in children. TCRdb itself ran the PCR reads through MiXCR, one entry per CDR3 protein. Found here are around 700,000 distinct CDR3 sequences, around 13% of them singletons; the top ten hold 0.79%. Sequencing was performed on PBMCs, taken before TCRalphabeta/CD19-depleted stem cell transplant. These receptors came from a girl aged 2 to 10 with congenital amegakaryocytic thrombocytopenia, due to receive a stem cell transplant. The CDR3 runs from the conserved cysteine through the conserved F or W. A D gene is named only where the DNA matches it firmly. The size field is filled for only some rows; it gives once, few, many or a size class.

D gene,J gene,clone size,V gene,CDR3 DNA,CDR3 protein
.,TRBJ2-5,few,TRBV12-3/TRBV12-4,TGTGCCAGCAGACGCGACAGGAATCGGGGGACCCAGTACTTC,CASRRDRNRGTQYF
TRBD2,TRBJ2-1,many,TRBV20-1,TGCAGTGCCGGGAGGGCCTTCCATGAGCAGTTCTTC,CSAGRAFHEQFF
TRBD1,TRBJ1-1,.,TRBV29-1,TGCAGCGTGGACAGGCGAAACACTGAAGCTTTCTTT,CSVDRRNTEAFF
TRBD1,TRBJ1-3,.,TRBV12-3/TRBV12-4,TGTGCCAGCGGCCGGACAGGAACTGGAAACACCATATATTTT,CASGRTGTGNTIYF
.,TRBJ1-1,many,TRBV20-1,TGCAGTGCTAGTAACCGCCACGCGAACACTGAAGCTTTCTTT,CSASNRHANTEAFF
.,TRBJ2-3,many,TRBV20-1,TGTAGTGCTAGAGAGGAGCGCGACACAGATACGCAGTATTTT,CSAREERDTDTQYF
.,TRBJ1-3,many,TRBV12-3/TRBV12-4,TGTGCCAGCAGACCACGGACATACAACTCTGGAAACACCATATATTTT,CASRPRTYNSGNTIYF
.,TRBJ1-2,few,TRBV20-1,TGCAGTGCTAGTTCGGAGAACTATGGCTACACCTTC,CSASSENYGYTF
.,TRBJ2-1,.,TRBV3-1,TGTGCCAGCAGCCAAGATTCGAGCTCCTACAATGAGCAGTTCTTC,CASSQDSSSYNEQFF
TRBD2,TRBJ2-3,few,TRBV5-1,TGCGCCAGCAGCTTTACTAGCGGTCAACCCCCAGATACGCAGTATTTT,CASSFTSGQPPDTQYF
TRBD1,TRBJ2-7,many,TRBV5-1,TGCGCCAGCAGCTTGGGTGGGACAGACTCCTACGAGCAGTACTTC,CASSLGGTDSYEQYF
.,TRBJ2-7,.,TRBV20-1,TGCAGTGCTAGCGGGCAGGGGATGAGGGCGTCCTACGAGCAGTACTTC,CSASGQGMRASYEQYF
.,TRBJ2-7,many,TRBV29-1,TGCAGCGCTCGTAGAGGGGCAGGGTACGAGCAGTACTTC,CSARRGAGYEQYF
TRBD1,TRBJ1-5,many,TRBV11-1,TGTGCCAGCAGCTCGGGACAGGGAATATGGAGCAATCAGCCCCAGCATTTT,CASSSGQGIWSNQPQHF
TRBD2,TRBJ2-3,.,TRBV20-1,TGCAGTGCCCCTAGCTTACTAGCGGGGAAAGATACGCAGTATTTT,CSAPSLLAGKDTQYF
TRBD2,TRBJ2-1,few,TRBV5-1,TGCGCCAGCGGATTTCGGACTAGCGGGAACAATGAGCAGTTCTTC,CASGFRTSGNNEQFF
TRBD2,TRBJ2-2,.,TRBV28,TGTGCCAGCAGTTTATGGCTAGCGGGAGGCACCGGGGAGCTGTTTTTT,CASSLWLAGGTGELFF
.,TRBJ2-1,few,TRBV15,TGTGCCACCAGCAGCCCGAGGATTGAGGTTGAGCAGTTCTTC,CATSSPRIEVEQFF
TRBD1,TRBJ1-2,.,TRBV5-1,TGCGCCAGCAGGGGGACAGATAACTATGGCTACACCTTC,CASRGTDNYGYTF
TRBD1,TRBJ2-2,.,TRBV2,TGTGCCAGCAACCGGCAGGGGGCGCCTTCCGGGGAGCTGTTTTTT,CASNRQGAPSGELFF
.,TRBJ2-5,.,TRBV6-5,TGTGCCAGTAGGAGATTCCAAGAGACCCAGTACTTC,CASRRFQETQYF
TRBD1,TRBJ2-5,.,TRBV3-1,TGTGCCAGCAGCCGGTGGGACAGGGAAGAGACCCAGTACTTC,CASSRWDREETQYF
TRBD2,TRBJ2-7,few,TRBV5-1,TGCGCCAGCAGCTTGGTTAGCGGGGGCCTCTACGAGCAGTACTTC,CASSLVSGGLYEQYF
.,TRBJ1-6,many,TRBV5-6,TGTGCCAGCAGCCGTGTCTTAGCTCCCCTCCACTTT,CASSRVLAPLHF
.,TRBJ2-3,many,TRBV9,TGTGCCAGCAGCCAAAGCTCAACAGATACGCAGTATTTT,CASSQSSTDTQYF
TRBD2,TRBJ2-1,.,TRBV4-1,TGCGCCAGCAGCCCCGGGACTAGCTCCAATGAGCAGTTCTTC,CASSPGTSSNEQFF
.,TRBJ1-6,many,TRBV20-1,TGCAGTGCTAGAGATCGAAAAGGGTTAAGGAATTCACCCCTCCACTTT,CSARDRKGLRNSPLHF
TRBD2,TRBJ2-1,few,TRBV29-1,TGCAGCGTTGAACCCCCGGGACTAGCGGCCAATGAGCAGTTCTTC,CSVEPPGLAANEQFF
.,TRBJ2-1,.,TRBV20-1,TGCAGTGCTAGCCCCGGAGGGCCGGACGAGCAGTTCTTC,CSASPGGPDEQFF
TRBD1,TRBJ1-1,few,TRBV5-1,TGCGCCAGCAGCTTTAGGACAGGGGCGGGCTTTGATGAAGCTTTCTTT,CASSFRTGAGFDEAFF
.,TRBJ2-1,few,TRBV4-1,TGCGCCAGCGGGCTGCCCCTCGCCAATGAGCAGTTCTTC,CASGLPLANEQFF
.,TRBJ2-7,.,TRBV12-3/TRBV12-4,TGTGCCAGCAGTCAAGGGACACTGGCCTACGAGCAGTACTTC,CASSQGTLAYEQYF
.,TRBJ2-3,many,TRBV5-1,TGCGCCAGCAGTGGGTGGGGCACAGATACGCAGTATTTT,CASSGWGTDTQYF
.,TRBJ2-1,many,TRBV12-3/TRBV12-4,TGTGCCAGCAGTTTAGCGGGAGGCCTTTCCCGTACCTACAATGAGCAGTTCTTC,CASSLAGGLSRTYNEQFF
TRBD2,TRBJ2-2,.,TRBV5-1,TGCGCCAGCAGCCCCTCACTAGCGGGGCTGAACACCGGGGAGCTGTTTTTT,CASSPSLAGLNTGELFF
.,TRBJ2-2,.,TRBV7-8,TGTGCCAGCAGCCGGCCCGCCGGGGAGCTGTTTTTT,CASSRPAGELFF
.,TRBJ2-1,.,TRBV11-3,TGTGCCAGCAGCTCCCCCGGGTCCGATGAGCAGTTCTTC,CASSSPGSDEQFF
TRBD2,TRBJ2-1,many,TRBV5-1,TGCGCCAGCAGCTTGTCTCGTAGCGGGAGGGCCGATGAGCAGTTCTTC,CASSLSRSGRADEQFF